These 8 T cell receptor beta chains came from one sample sequenced in a study of shared clonotypes between healthy human individuals. Data came from immunoSEQ multiplex PCR; TCRdb stores just in-frame clones and leaves some out. The sample carries 1.5 million to 1.9 million clones, under 99% recorded once. Sequencing input: naive CD4+ T cells sorted from blood. Subset given: CD45RA+ positively selected. The origin of the receptors is a man aged 25-40 years in good health.

The rearrangement links TRBV28 to TRBJ1-4; D possibly corresponds to TRBD1 (6 bases). Germline V gene data show CDR1 as MDHEN and CDR2 as SYDVKM. The CDR3 is 15 amino acids. V was shortened by 4 bases and J by 7 bases, with 16 bases between the two germline ends. CDR3 in DNA: TGTGCCAGCAGTTCTCCCAACAGGGTTAGTGAAAAACTGTTTTTT. It yields the protein CASSSPNRVSEKLFF.

The chain uses TRBV27 and TRBJ1-1; D may be TRBD1 (6 bases). Germline V gives CDR1 MNHEY, CDR2 SMNVEV (reference sequence). V lost 2 bases and J lost 1, with 8 bases in between. CDR3 length: 14 residues. The CDR3 coding sequence is TGTGCCAGCAGTTTAGAGGGACAGAACACTGAAGCTTTCTTT. It is translated as CASSLEGQNTEAFF.

V and J are TRBV28 and TRBJ2-5, with D perhaps TRBD1 (6 bases). The CDR3 runs to 13 residues. V lost 3 bases, J lost 1 base, and 6 bases lay in between. Germline V gives CDR1 MDHEN, CDR2 SYDVKM. The CDR3 DNA reads TGTGCCAGCAGTTTGGACAGCCAAGAGACCCAGTACTTC. Translation gives CASSLDSQETQYF.

This chain connects TRBV9 to TRBJ2-5; D not resolved. The CDR3 runs to 13 residues. From germline, CDR1 is SGDLS and CDR2 YYNGEE. Trimming left V 0 bases short and J 5 bases short, with 8 bases between. The CDR3 sequence is CASSVVGPETQYF. CDR3 DNA sequence: TGTGCCAGCAGCGTAGTCGGCCCGGAGACCCAGTACTTC. The full variable domain, with the rest looked up from reference TRBV9 and TRBJ2-5, is DSGVTQTPKHLITATGQRVTLRCSPRSGDLSVYWYQQSLDQGLQFLIQYYNGEERAKGNILERFSAQQFPDLHSELNLSSLELGDSALYFCASSVVGPETQYFGPGTRLLVL.

The CDR3 here is CASSPAGETQYF. The CDR3 nucleotides read TGTGCCAGCAGCCCCGCGGGAGAGACCCAGTACTTC. The chain joins TRBV14 to TRBJ2-5, with D perhaps matching TRBD2 (5 bases). The CDR3 is made up of 12 amino acids. Trimming pared 4 bases from V and 4 bases from J, leaving 7 bases between. The germline V gene has CDR1 SGHDN and CDR2 FVKESK.

This rearrangement joins TRBV11-2 to TRBJ2-5, with D perhaps assigned TRBD1 or TRBD2 (7 bases each). This CDR3 has 16 amino acids. Per the germline V gene, CDR1 is SGHAT and CDR2 is FQNNGV. Trimming took 5 bases from V and 7 from J, leaving 23 bases between them. CDR3 sequence: CASSLNAGGGLGTQYF. The CDR3 DNA sequence: TGTGCCAGCAGCCTAAATGCAGGGGGGGGTCTTGGGACCCAGTACTTC. The complete variable domain, with remaining parts taken from reference TRBV11-2 and TRBJ2-5, reads EAGVAQSPRYKIIEKRQSVAFWCNPISGHATLYWYQQILGQGPKLLIQFQNNGVVDDSQLPKDRFSAERLKGVDSTLKIQPAKLEDSAVYLCASSLNAGGGLGTQYFGPGTRLLVL.

V and J are TRBV18 and TRBJ2-1, with no clear D. The CDR3 runs 15 residues. Per the germline V gene, CDR1 is KGHSH and CDR2 is LQKENI. V dropped 3 bases and J dropped 4 bases, with 13 bases sitting between them. The CDR3 DNA sequence: TGTGCCAGCTCACCCGGGCTAGAAGGATACAATGAGCAGTTCTTC. Amino acid sequence: CASSPGLEGYNEQFF.

The V and J genes are TRBV4-2 and TRBJ2-3; the D gene is possibly TRBD1 (5 bases). The CDR3 sequence is 16 residues long. Trimming removed 5 bases from V and 0 bases from J, with 15 bases in between. Germline V gene lookup returns CDR1 LGHNA and CDR2 YNFKEQ. Here the CDR3 reads CASSSPPAGSTDTQYF. The CDR3 bases are TGTGCCAGCAGCTCTCCTCCCGCAGGGAGCACAGATACGCAGTATTTT.